This T cell receptor beta chain was sequenced in a study of glioma-infiltrating T cells after dendritic cell vaccination. For the study at large: Dendritic cell vaccine was injected intradermally three times, biweekly.

Time point of the sample: after dendritic cell vaccination, including at tumor progression/relapse. Selection required adequate fresh-frozen tumor tissue plus more than two years' survival data. The germline CDR1 and CDR2 sequences are MNHEY and SMNVEV (reference sequence). This CDR3 spans 21 amino acids. V shed 1 base, J shed 6 bases, and the junction held 24 bases outside the gene matches. Profiling relied on immunoSEQ multiplex PCR, and the TCRdb table lists in-frame clones only, not all of them. The sample lists roughly 80,000 clones; about nine tenths were seen once. General study results and limits: Patients with more pretreatment TILs had longer time to progression and survival. Few patients contributed both blood and tumor specimens.

In its sample, this clone was seen a few times. Its antigen is unidentified. The source was blood, collected after dendritic cell vaccination. The source is a human donor with glioblastoma. The V gene is TRBV27, the J gene TRBJ2-1, with 7 bases fitting TRBD2. This chain's CDR3 is CASSLWRPSGTRPKGLNEQFF. The CDR3 bases are TGTGCCAGCAGTTTATGGCGGCCTAGCGGCACAAGACCCAAGGGCCTCAATGAGCAGTTCTTC.